This T cell receptor beta chain was obtained from a study of cytomegalovirus exposure and HLA in healthy donors. The study, taken as a whole, reports: In a later analysis, TCR beta V- and J-gene trimming was associated with a missense DCLRE1C variant. V segments that were indistinguishable, TRBV6-2 and TRBV6-3 among them, were omitted from analysis. More clonal expansion characterized HLA-associated TCR beta chains than equally common others in a later analysis.

This CDR3 is built from 17 residues. The germline V gene has CDR1 SGHNT and CDR2 YYREEE (reference sequence). The trim removed 4 bases at V and 6 bases at J, leaving 12 bases unmatched. On this clone itself: Its cognate antigen is unknown.

Primers for the PCR totalled 60 Vbeta and 13 Jbeta. The data were produced by immunoSEQ multiplex PCR, yet TCRdb's version contains in-frame clones alone and is incomplete. Of some 170,000 clones in the sample, roughly 79% are singletons; the top ten hold approximately 4.4%. This receptor was identified in a woman between 18 and 30 years old in good health and CMV-seropositive. The V gene is TRBV5-4, the J gene TRBJ1-6, with 8 bases matching TRBD1. The sample comprised PBMCs. CDR3: CASSLIMAGGSNSPLHF. The CDR3 nucleotides are TGTGCCAGCAGCCTGATAATGGCAGGGGGCTCTAATTCACCCCTCCACTTT.